This TCR beta chain came from a study of blood T cell repertoires in COVID-19. Study as a whole: COVID-19 samples from acute and convalescent phases originated in the United States, Italy and Spain. Nucleic acid was either cDNA or gDNA, and it came from T cells, B-cell-depleted T cells, or PBMCs.

In germline, CDR1 is SNHLY, CDR2 FYNNEI. The CDR3 covers 16 residues. The V gene end was trimmed by 4 bases and the J gene end by 6 bases; junction bases not matched to a gene: 10. TCRdb keeps only in-frame clones here, not all; method: immunoSEQ multiplex PCR. The data show about 400,000 clones, around 88% seen once. Sequencing was performed on peripheral blood. This clonotype was sampled from a woman between 25 and 40 years old with acute or convalescent COVID-19. This chain joins TRBV2 and TRBJ2-3, with 10 bases that match TRBD2. The CDR3 coding sequence is TGTGCCAGCAGTGCCCAACTAGCGGGGCCTCAGGATACGCAGTATTTT. It encodes CASSAQLAGPQDTQYF. The complete variable domain, with remaining parts taken from reference TRBV2 and TRBJ2-3, reads EPEVTQTPSHQVTQMGQEVILRCVPISNHLYFYWYRQILGQKVEFLVSFYNNEISEKSEIFDDQFSVERPDGSNFTLKIRSTKLEDSAMYFCASSAQLAGPQDTQYFGPGTRLTVL.